These 29 T cell receptor beta chains were all obtained from the same sample, sequenced in a study of T cell repertoires in cytomegalovirus infection. The antigens for these receptors are not known. TCRdb itself ran the reads through MiXCR, one entry per CDR3 protein. The table lists around 95,000 distinct CDR3 sequences, about 29% of them singletons, with over 60% in the top ten. Sequenced material: CD8+ T cells from cultured PBMCs, taken from culture after CMV antigen stimulation. Source of these receptors: a human donor in good health (CMV status not recorded). Some clones in this sample may be carry-over from other donors' samples.

The chain uses TRBV4-1 and TRBJ1-5; D perhaps matches TRBD1 (5 bases). This CDR3 is 15 amino acids long. Trimming cost V 5 bases and J 9 bases, with 20 bases left between them. Looked up from germline, CDR1 is MGHRA and CDR2 is YSYEKL. CDR3 DNA sequence: TGCGCCAGCAGCTCCGGGCAGGACACGAACGGGCCCCAGCATTTT. Translating gives CASSSGQDTNGPQHF.

This clonotype showed up many times. CDR3 coding DNA: TGTGCCAGCAGTTCCACTCACGACGGGAACACTGAAGCTTTCTTT. As protein: CASSSTHDGNTEAFF. This rearrangement joins TRBV12-3 or TRBV12-4 to TRBJ1-1, with unresolved D. The CDR3 is 15 amino acids. V dropped 4 bases and J dropped 1 base, with 13 bases sitting between them.

This clonotype was observed a handful of times. This chain links TRBV5-1 with TRBJ2-1, with D perhaps TRBD1 or TRBD2 (5 bases each). The ends were cut back, 0 bases at V and 0 bases at J, with 7 bases in the middle. This CDR3 is 15 amino acids long. Per the germline V gene, CDR1 is SGHRS and CDR2 is YFSETQ. Here the CDR3 DNA reads TGCGCCAGCAGCTTGGACGGGACCTCCTACAATGAGCAGTTCTTC. Protein: CASSLDGTSYNEQFF.

This clonotype was seen ten or more times. J is TRBJ2-5 and V is TRBV11-2; D is unclear. V gave up 1 base and J gave up 6 bases, with 18 bases separating them. The CDR3 runs to 16 residues. From germline, CDR1 is SGHAT and CDR2 FQNNGV. CDR3 coding DNA: TGTGCCAGCAGCTTAGGTGTAGGAACGGAATGGAAGACCCAGTACTTC. Residues: CASSLGVGTEWKTQYF.

This chain joins TRBV6-8 and TRBJ1-1; the D gene is possibly TRBD1 (5 bases). Per the germline V gene, CDR1 is MNHGY and CDR2 is SAAAGT. The CDR3 contains 13 residues. V lost 4 bases, J lost 7 bases, and 13 bases lay in between. This CDR3 is CASSLQGGNEAFF. CDR3 sequence (DNA): TGTGCCAGCAGTTTGCAGGGTGGAAATGAAGCTTTCTTT.

The chain is built from TRBV29-1 and TRBJ2-7, with D possibly TRBD1 on 5 matching bases. The length of the CDR3 is 13 residues. CDR1 SQVTM and CDR2 ANQGSEA come from the germline V gene. Trimming cost V 2 bases and J 6 bases, with 14 bases left between them. The CDR3 protein is CSVEREAGREQYF. The CDR3 DNA reads as TGCAGCGTTGAAAGGGAAGCAGGGCGCGAGCAGTACTTC.

This clonotype appeared many times. The rearrangement uses TRBV7-8 and TRBJ1-2; D unresolved. V gave up 7 bases and J gave up 3 bases, with 15 bases separating them. Germline loops: CDR1 SGHVS, CDR2 FQNEAQ. The CDR3 sequence is 14 residues long. The CDR3 region is CASTAGTGDYGYTF. As DNA, the CDR3 is TGTGCCAGCACCGCGGGAACCGGAGACTATGGCTACACCTTC.

This clonotype was seen a handful of times. The J gene is TRBJ1-1, the V gene TRBV7-6, with TRBD1 as a possible D gene (5 bases). Trimming took 8 bases from V and 5 from J, leaving 18 bases between them. CDR1 and CDR2 from the germline V gene are SGHVS and FNYEAQ. The CDR3 extends over 14 amino acids. The CDR3 reads CASRGTRGTTEAFF. In DNA, the CDR3 is TGTGCCAGCCGGGGAACGAGGGGAACAACTGAAGCTTTCTTT.

V and J are TRBV7-2 and TRBJ2-3; 7 bases map to TRBD2. Per germline, CDR1 SGHTA and CDR2 FQGNSA. This CDR3 spans 17 amino acids. With V trimmed by 5 bases and J by 6 bases, 17 bases remained unmatched. CDR3: CASSPKRSGDGWDTQYF. The CDR3 DNA reads as TGTGCCAGCAGCCCGAAGAGGAGCGGGGATGGTTGGGATACGCAGTATTTT.

This clonotype showed up just once. The chain links TRBV7-9 to TRBJ2-7, with 8 bases matching TRBD2. The CDR3 length is 15 residues. The J segment lost 4 bases and the V segment lost 7 bases, leaving 12 bases of the junction unmatched. CDR1 SEHNR and CDR2 FQNEAQ come from the germline V gene (reference sequence). This CDR3 is CASTDQSGRPYEQYF. The CDR3 DNA sequence: TGTGCCAGCACCGACCAAAGCGGGAGACCGTACGAGCAGTACTTC. The whole variable domain, remainder taken from reference TRBV7-9 and TRBJ2-7, is DTGVSQNPRHKITKRGQNVTFRCDPISEHNRLYWYRQTLGQGPEFLTYFQNEAQLEKSRLLSDRFSAERPKGSFSTLEIQRTEQGDSAMYLCASTDQSGRPYEQYFGPGTRLTVT.

The rearrangement joins TRBV12-3 or TRBV12-4 to TRBJ2-5, with D maybe TRBD2 (6 bases). V gave up 6 bases and J gave up 5 bases, with 13 bases separating them. The CDR3 contains 13 residues. The CDR3 loop is CASSSRDFETQYF. The CDR3 nucleotides read TGTGCCAGCAGCTCAAGGGACTTCGAGACCCAGTACTTC.

CDR3 amino acids: CASSGGQGTSGANVLTF. The CDR3, as DNA: TGTGCCAGCAGCGGGGGACAGGGGACCTCTGGGGCCAACGTCCTGACTTTC. V gene TRBV9 combines with J gene TRBJ2-6; 10 bases are shared with TRBD1. This CDR3 region has 17 residues. Trimming took 3 bases from V and 0 from J; bases not matched to a gene: 3. Germline CDR1 is SGDLS and CDR2 is YYNGEE.

The sample holds a few counts of this clonotype. The chain is built from TRBV19 and TRBJ2-1; no definite D call. Germline V gene lookup returns CDR1 LNHDA and CDR2 SQIVND (reference sequence). Trimming shortened V by 3 bases and J by 8 bases, and 11 bases separated the two germline ends. There are 13 residues in the CDR3. The DNA for the CDR3 is TGTGCCAGTAGTATGGTTTATTCCGATGAGCAGTTCTTC. Amino acids: CASSMVYSDEQFF.

This clonotype was seen a few times. J is TRBJ1-2 and V is TRBV7-2; D possibly corresponds to TRBD1 (6 bases). This CDR3 region has 16 residues. Trimming cost V 1 base and J 3 bases, with 15 bases left between them. Germline assignment: CDR1 SGHTA and CDR2 FQGNSA. CDR3: CASSLVATGAHYGYTF. The DNA for the CDR3 is TGTGCCAGCAGCTTAGTCGCGACAGGCGCTCACTATGGCTACACCTTC.

This clonotype has just a few counts. The chain is built from TRBV7-3 and TRBJ1-2; D perhaps matches TRBD1 (6 bases). CDR3 length: 14 residues. Germline loops: CDR1 SGHTA, CDR2 FQGTGA. V lost 5 bases and J lost 0, with 10 bases in between. The CDR3 here is CASSPGDTNYGYTF. CDR3 sequence (DNA): TGTGCCAGCAGCCCAGGGGATACTAACTATGGCTACACCTTC.

The gene calls are TRBV7-8 and TRBJ2-7; 7 nucleotides match TRBD2. The ends lost 5 bases at V and 2 bases at J; junction bases unmatched: 12. Germline CDR1 and CDR2: SGHVS and FQNEAQ. The CDR3 covers 16 residues. CDR3 loop: CASSTSSGGNAYEQYF. CDR3 in DNA: TGTGCCAGCAGCACATCCTCGGGAGGTAACGCCTACGAGCAGTACTTC.

This clonotype was counted ten times or more. The V gene is TRBV7-8, the J gene TRBJ1-1; tentatively, D is TRBD1 (5 bases). CDR1 is SGHVS and CDR2 is FQNEAQ in the germline V gene. CDR3 length: 14 residues. Between the trimmed V and J ends, which lost 5 bases and 4 bases, there was a span of 14 bases. The CDR3 sequence: CASSPPRQITEAFF. DNA of the CDR3: TGTGCCAGCAGCCCTCCAAGACAGATCACTGAAGCTTTCTTT.

CDR3 sequence (DNA): TGTGCCACCAGAGGAACCATGAACACTGAAGCTTTCTTT. Translating gives CATRGTMNTEAFF. V is TRBV24-1 and J is TRBJ1-1; D not certain. Germline CDR1 and CDR2: KGHDR and SFDVKD. This CDR3 is 13 amino acids long. V was cut by 7 bases and J by 0 bases, with 8 bases left in between.

The V and J genes are TRBV11-2 and TRBJ2-3; D not certain. CDR3 size: 14 residues. With 1 base removed from V and 3 bases from J, the gap between germline ends came to 8 bases. CDR1 is SGHAT, CDR2 FQNNGV, per germline. The CDR3 sequence is CASSLGVLTDTQYF. CDR3 nucleotides: TGTGCCAGCAGCTTAGGGGTACTGACAGATACGCAGTATTTT.

The chain couples TRBV6-1 to TRBJ1-3, with D tentatively TRBD1 (5 bases). V was clipped by 11 bases and J by 2 bases, with 16 bases between them. The CDR3 is 14 amino acids. Per germline, CDR1 MNHNS and CDR2 SASEGT. CDR3: CAGTSGNTGNTIYF. CDR3 in DNA: TGTGCCGGAACTTCAGGGAATACTGGAAACACCATATATTTT.

This clonotype came up many times. The CDR3 nucleotides read TGTGCCAGCAGTGGAAAAGCGGGGGACACAGATACGCAGTATTTT. As protein: CASSGKAGDTDTQYF. The gene calls are TRBV6-1 and TRBJ2-3; 8 nucleotides match TRBD2. Germline trimming cut 4 bases from V and 2 bases from J; bases unmatched to any gene: 5. Germline loops: CDR1 MNHNS, CDR2 SASEGT. This CDR3 region has 15 residues.

This clonotype was seen repeatedly, ten times or more. This chain joins TRBV7-6 and TRBJ1-1; 7 bases fit TRBD1. Germline CDR1 is SGHVS and CDR2 is FNYEAQ. After removal of 5 bases from V and 8 bases from J, the junction contained 5 bases not matched to a gene. The CDR3 is 12 residues long. The CDR3 coding sequence is TGTGCCAGCAGCCAAGGGGGCAGGGAAGCTTTCTTT. Encoded protein: CASSQGGREAFF.

This clonotype was seen many times. The V and J genes are TRBV7-9 and TRBJ2-3; TRBD1 is a possible D gene (5 bases). The CDR3 covers 17 residues. The germline V gene has CDR1 SEHNR and CDR2 FQNEAQ (reference sequence). Trimming removed 4 bases from V and 3 bases from J, with 20 bases in between. CDR3 amino acids: CASSSTSWQGETDTQYF. Written as DNA, the CDR3 is TGTGCCAGCAGCTCTACCTCCTGGCAGGGTGAGACAGATACGCAGTATTTT.

This clonotype was seen repeatedly, ten times or more. CDR3 in amino acids: CASSQGTASYEQYF. The DNA for the CDR3 is TGCGCCAGCAGCCAAGGGACGGCCTCCTACGAGCAGTACTTC. The V call is TRBV4-1, the J call TRBJ2-7; D ambiguous. This CDR3 spans 14 amino acids. Germline V gives CDR1 MGHRA, CDR2 YSYEKL. Deletions cut 1 base from V and 0 bases from J, with 7 bases between.

The chain employs TRBV6-5 and TRBJ1-1, with D possibly TRBD1 on 5 matching bases. This CDR3 has 15 amino acids. V lost 6 bases and J lost 2, with 16 bases in between. Germline CDR1 and CDR2: MNHEY and SVGAGI. In nucleotides, the CDR3 is TGTGCCAGCAGGGAAATGGGGGAGATTAACACTGAAGCTTTCTTT. Protein: CASREMGEINTEAFF.

This clonotype was counted only a few times. The chain uses TRBV19 and TRBJ1-6; D remains ambiguous. CDR1 and CDR2 from the germline V gene are LNHDA and SQIVND (reference sequence). The germline V and J ends were trimmed by 7 bases and 8 bases, with 15 bases remaining between them. The CDR3 extends over 14 amino acids. CDR3 region: CASTLRQEDSPLHF. For the CDR3, the DNA is TGTGCCAGTACCTTGAGGCAGGAAGATTCACCCCTCCACTTT.

V is TRBV6-6 and J is TRBJ1-6; D is uncertain. V gave up 5 bases and J gave up 7 bases, with 18 bases separating them. This CDR3 comprises 16 residues. The germline V gene has CDR1 MNHNY and CDR2 SVGAGI (reference sequence). CDR3 bases: TGTGCCAGCAGTACGACGAGAGGGTCTCTGAATTCACCCCTCCACTTT. Its translation: CASSTTRGSLNSPLHF.

As regards this clonotype: A much larger clone differs from this one at a single base, so this may be a read error. The chain has TRBV6-6 and TRBJ1-6; D call uncertain. V shed 3 bases and J shed 0 bases, with 3 bases lying between them. Germline lookup yields CDR1 MNHNY and CDR2 SVGAGI (reference sequence). The CDR3 is 14 residues long. CDR3: CASSYNSYNSPLHF. CDR3 sequence (DNA): TGTGCCAGCAGTTATAACTCCTATAATTCACCCCTCCACTTT.

This sequence joins TRBV19 and TRBJ2-7; 9 bases map to TRBD1. The germline V gene encodes CDR1 LNHDA and CDR2 SQIVND (reference sequence). The J segment lost 3 bases and the V segment lost 3 bases, leaving 0 bases of the junction unmatched. This CDR3 region has 13 residues. CDR3 in amino acids: CASSMTGGYEQYF. CDR3 nucleotides: TGTGCCAGTAGTATGACAGGGGGCTACGAGCAGTACTTC.